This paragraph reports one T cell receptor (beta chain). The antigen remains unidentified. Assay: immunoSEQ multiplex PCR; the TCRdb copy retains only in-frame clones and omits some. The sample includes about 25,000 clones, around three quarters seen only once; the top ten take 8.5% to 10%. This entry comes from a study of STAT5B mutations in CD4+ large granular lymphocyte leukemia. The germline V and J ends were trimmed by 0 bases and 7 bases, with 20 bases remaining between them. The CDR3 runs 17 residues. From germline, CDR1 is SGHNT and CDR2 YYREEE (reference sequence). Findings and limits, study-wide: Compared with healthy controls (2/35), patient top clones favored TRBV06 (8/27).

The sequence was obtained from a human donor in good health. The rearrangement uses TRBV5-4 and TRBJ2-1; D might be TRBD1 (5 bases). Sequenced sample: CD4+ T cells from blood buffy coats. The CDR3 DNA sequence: TGTGCCAGCAGCTTGGACTCTCCCAGGGCTATGGAAAATGAGCAGTTCTTC. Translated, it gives CASSLDSPRAMENEQFF.